The 26 T cell receptor beta chains below all came from one sample that was sequenced in a study of Ad26.COV2.S vaccination and SARS-CoV-2 variants. TCRdb's copy holds only in-frame clones and misses some; the assay was immunoSEQ multiplex PCR. The table records approximately 90,000 clones, under 90% of them present only once. This material consisted of peripheral blood, taken after recovery from COVID-19. The receptors derive from a human donor who had recovered from COVID-19.

The chain is built from TRBV10-3 and TRBJ2-6, with D perhaps assigned TRBD1 or TRBD2 (5 bases each). The CDR3 runs to 17 residues. Germline CDR1 is ENHRY and CDR2 is SYGVKD. Trimming pared 5 bases from V and 0 bases from J, leaving 14 bases between. The DNA for the CDR3 is TGTGCCATCAGTAATCCGGGACCCCTCTCTGGGGCCAACGTCCTGACTTTC. Translated, it gives CAISNPGPLSGANVLTF.

A few counts support this clone. The rearrangement uses TRBV27 and TRBJ2-5, with TRBD2 as a possible D gene (5 bases). The germline V gene has CDR1 MNHEY and CDR2 SMNVEV (reference sequence). The CDR3 totals 13 residues. V was shortened by 5 bases and J by 1 base, with 8 bases between the two germline ends. The CDR3 region is CASSHRGQETQYF. The CDR3 nucleotides read TGTGCCAGCAGTCACCGGGGCCAAGAGACCCAGTACTTC.

The V and J genes are TRBV24-1 and TRBJ2-1; D remains ambiguous. CDR1 is KGHDR, CDR2 SFDVKD, per germline. V lost 7 bases and J 1 base, leaving 10 bases between the germline ends. The CDR3 totals 14 residues. CDR3 DNA sequence: TGTGCCACCAGCCCTCCACGATCCTACAATGAGCAGTTCTTC. Protein sequence: CATSPPRSYNEQFF.

The V call is TRBV18, the J call TRBJ2-5; D not resolved. CDR1 is KGHSH and CDR2 is LQKENI in the germline V gene. Trimming took off 3 bases at V and 3 bases at J, with 5 bases between the two ends. The CDR3 loop spans 12 amino acids. In DNA form, the CDR3 reads TGTGCCAGCTCACCGGTGGAAGAGACCCAGTACTTC. Protein: CASSPVEETQYF.

V gene TRBV3-1 (or the pseudogene TRBV3-2) combines with J gene TRBJ2-5, with D possibly TRBD1 on 6 matching bases. Deletions cut 4 bases from V and 0 bases from J, with 9 bases between. CDR1 is LGHDT, CDR2 YNNKEL, per germline (reference sequence). This CDR3 is 14 amino acids long. The chain's CDR3 is CASSLQGNQETQYF. The CDR3, as DNA: TGTGCCAGCAGCCTACAGGGAAACCAAGAGACCCAGTACTTC.

This chain uses TRBV2 with TRBJ2-7, with D unclear. Trimming stripped 3 bases from V and 1 base from J, with 7 bases between. Germline V CDR1 and CDR2: SNHLY, FYNNEI. This CDR3 spans 13 amino acids. CDR3 region: CASSDSGSYEQYF. CDR3 DNA: TGTGCCAGCAGTGACTCCGGGTCCTACGAGCAGTACTTC.

This clone was recorded only once. V usage is TRBV5-5 and J usage is TRBJ1-5; tentatively, D is TRBD1 (5 bases). Deletions cut 1 base from V and 3 bases from J, with 11 bases between. Germline CDR1 SGHKS, CDR2 YYEKEE (reference sequence). The CDR3 has 15 amino acids. The CDR3 nucleotides are TGTGCCAGCAGCTTGTGGGACGCCATCAATCAGCCCCAGCATTTT. It codes for CASSLWDAINQPQHF.

The chain combines TRBV28 with TRBJ2-7, with D hard to call. CDR1 is MDHEN and CDR2 is SYDVKM in the germline V gene. V gave up 7 bases and J gave up 3 bases, with 22 bases separating them. This CDR3 comprises 16 residues. The CDR3 protein is CASTVGSSERFYEQYF. The CDR3 nucleotides read TGTGCCAGCACAGTGGGGTCTTCAGAGAGGTTCTACGAGCAGTACTTC.

This sequence joins TRBV5-4 and TRBJ2-5; perhaps TRBD2 as D (5 bases). Germline V gene sequence: CDR1 SGHNT, CDR2 YYREEE (reference sequence). CDR3 length: 14 residues. The V end was cut by 2 bases, the J end by 2 bases, with 10 bases between. CDR3 amino acids: CASSFLTTQETQYF. CDR3 sequence (DNA): TGTGCCAGCAGCTTCTTGACTACACAAGAGACCCAGTACTTC.

The chain couples TRBV19 to TRBJ2-5; TRBD2 matches 8 bases. The junction had 16 bases not matched to a gene; V was cut back by 5 bases and J by 5 bases. The germline V gene encodes CDR1 LNHDA and CDR2 SQIVND (reference sequence). This CDR3 has 17 residues. Here the CDR3 reads CASSEGDLAGMGETQYF. DNA of the CDR3: TGTGCCAGTAGTGAAGGGGATCTAGCGGGTATGGGGGAGACCCAGTACTTC.

The chain recombines TRBV5-1 with TRBJ2-3; possibly TRBD2 for D (5 bases). The CDR3 is made up of 17 amino acids. V lost 0 bases, J lost 0 bases, and 14 bases lay in between. Germline CDR1 is SGHRS and CDR2 is YFSETQ. Here the CDR3 DNA reads TGCGCCAGCAGCTTGGCCCCTAGCCCCTCTAGCACAGATACGCAGTATTTT. As protein: CASSLAPSPSSTDTQYF.

The chain joins TRBV27 to TRBJ2-2, with D tentatively TRBD1 (5 bases). CDR3 length equals 16 residues. In germline, CDR1 is MNHEY, CDR2 SMNVEV (reference sequence). The germline V and J ends were trimmed by 5 bases and 1 base, with 14 bases remaining between them. CDR3 residues: CASSRQGKENTGELFF. In DNA form, the CDR3 reads TGTGCCAGCAGTCGGCAGGGAAAAGAGAACACCGGGGAGCTGTTTTTT.

This rearrangement joins TRBV11-2 to TRBJ1-4; D is unclear. Trimming left V 1 base short and J 7 bases short, with 10 bases between. CDR1 is SGHAT and CDR2 is FQNNGV in the germline V gene. The CDR3 is 14 residues long. For the CDR3, the DNA is TGTGCCAGCAGCTTAGGTCGCAGGCGTGAAAAACTGTTTTTT. Amino acid sequence: CASSLGRRREKLFF.

V gene TRBV5-6 combines with J gene TRBJ2-7, with D possibly matching TRBD2 (5 bases). CDR3 length equals 15 residues. V was cut by 2 bases and J by 3 bases, with 15 bases left in between. Looked up from germline, CDR1 is SGHDT and CDR2 is YYEEEE. The CDR3 DNA reads TGTGCCAGCAGCTTTTCGGGGAACCTGCACTACGAGCAGTACTTC. Its translation: CASSFSGNLHYEQYF. Full variable domain (outside the CDR3, taken from reference TRBV5-6 and TRBJ2-7): DAGVTQSPTHLIKTRGQQVTLRCSPKSGHDTVSWYQQALGQGPQFIFQYYEEEERQRGNFPDRFSGHQFPNYSSELNVNALLLGDSALYLCASSFSGNLHYEQYFGPGTRLTVT.

The V call is TRBV6-5, the J call TRBJ2-1; 7 positions agree with TRBD1. This CDR3 has 16 residues. V lost 2 bases to trimming and J lost 9 bases; unmatched junction nucleotides: 13. Looked up from germline, CDR1 is MNHEY and CDR2 is SVGAGI. The CDR3 loop reads CASSYASGQYFGEQFF. In nucleotides, the CDR3 is TGTGCCAGCAGTTACGCCTCGGGACAGTATTTTGGTGAGCAGTTCTTC.

Concerning this clone itself: An end of the junction differs from the germline gene, which may be a read error. V is TRBV5-8 and J is TRBJ2-1, with D unclear. The germline V gene has CDR1 SGHTS and CDR2 YDEGEE. This CDR3 is built from 15 residues. Written as DNA, the CDR3 is TGTGCCAGCACCTTGTGGGCGAAATCATACAATGAGCAGTTCTTC. Translation: CASTLWAKSYNEQFF.

J is TRBJ1-2 and V is TRBV6-5, with 7 bases fitting TRBD1. Germline CDR1 and CDR2: MNHEY and SVGAGI. CDR3 length equals 12 residues. Unmatched junction bases numbered 8, after V lost 8 bases and J lost 8 bases. The CDR3 loop reads CASLRQGAGYTF. As DNA, the CDR3 is TGTGCCAGCCTGAGACAGGGTGCGGGCTACACCTTC.

The chain carries TRBV5-4 and TRBJ1-1; D not resolved. The germline gives CDR1 SGHNT, CDR2 YYREEE (reference sequence). The CDR3 is 13 residues long. Trimming pared 5 bases from V and 4 bases from J, leaving 12 bases between. For the CDR3, the DNA is TGTGCCAGCAGTTCTACGGTGGGCACTGAAGCTTTCTTT. Protein product: CASSSTVGTEAFF.

The chain joins TRBV6-2 or TRBV6-3 to TRBJ2-3; D may be TRBD1 or TRBD2 (6 bases each). Deletions cut 6 bases from V and 0 bases from J, with 16 bases between. There are 16 residues in the CDR3. Germline loops: CDR1 MNHEY, CDR2 SVGEGT. The CDR3 loop is CASSSPTGTSTDTQYF. The CDR3 DNA follows: TGTGCCAGCAGCTCACCCACAGGGACTAGCACAGATACGCAGTATTTT.

V is TRBV27 and J is TRBJ1-6; tentative D call: TRBD1 (5 bases). The V gene's germline CDR1 is MNHEY and CDR2 SMNVEV (reference sequence). The ends were cut back, 2 bases at V and 9 bases at J, with 11 bases in the middle. There are 14 residues in the CDR3. The CDR3 protein is CASSLRTGSSPLHF. The CDR3 DNA follows: TGTGCCAGCAGTTTACGAACAGGCAGTTCACCCCTCCACTTT.

The V and J genes are TRBV11-2 and TRBJ1-4; the match to TRBD1 covers 8 bases. The trim removed 5 bases at V and 5 bases at J, leaving 7 bases unmatched. CDR3 length equals 15 residues. Germline V gene lookup returns CDR1 SGHAT and CDR2 FQNNGV. For the CDR3, the DNA is TGTGCCAGCAGCCCCTTGTGGACAGGGAATGAAAAACTGTTTTTT. It encodes CASSPLWTGNEKLFF.

This chain uses TRBV7-9 with TRBJ1-1; D is ambiguous. This CDR3 is 14 amino acids long. Germline-derived CDR1 and CDR2 are SEHNR and FQNEAQ (reference sequence). Trimming took off 5 bases at V and 5 bases at J, with 15 bases between the two ends. In DNA form, the CDR3 reads TGTGCCAGCAGCCACACCGGCGGGAGGACTGAAGCTTTCTTT. This codes for CASSHTGGRTEAFF.

The chain has TRBV9 and TRBJ2-7; TRBD1 is a possible D gene (6 bases). CDR3 size: 14 residues. V was trimmed by 4 bases and J by 2 bases, leaving 13 bases between them. From germline, CDR1 is SGDLS and CDR2 YYNGEE. The CDR3 DNA reads TGTGCCAGCAGCACACAGGGTTTCGCCTACGAGCAGTACTTC. Its protein product is CASSTQGFAYEQYF.

This clone was seen a few times. The chain is built from TRBV9 and TRBJ1-1; D is uncertain. The V end was cut by 4 bases, the J end by 11 bases, with 12 bases between. Germline V CDR1 and CDR2: SGDLS, YYNGEE. This CDR3 spans 11 amino acids. CDR3 in amino acids: CASSNEGDAFF. CDR3 bases: TGTGCCAGCAGCAACGAGGGTGACGCTTTCTTT.

The chain employs TRBV9 and TRBJ2-2, with D possibly being TRBD2 (5 bases). The germline CDR1 and CDR2 sequences are SGDLS and YYNGEE. V was shortened by 2 bases and J by 4 bases, with 18 bases between the two germline ends. The CDR3 extends over 17 amino acids. This CDR3 reads CASSVGFAGAGTGELFF. As DNA, the CDR3 is TGTGCCAGCAGCGTTGGATTTGCCGGCGCGGGCACCGGGGAGCTGTTTTTT.

This chain connects TRBV6-2 or TRBV6-3 to TRBJ2-7; perhaps TRBD2 as D (6 bases). The CDR3 contains 17 residues. Looked up from germline, CDR1 is MNHEY and CDR2 is SVGEGT. V gave up 2 bases and J gave up 2 bases, with 19 bases separating them. CDR3 sequence reads: CASSYPSVSGRAYEQYF. Written as DNA, the CDR3 is TGTGCCAGCAGTTACCCCAGCGTTAGCGGAAGGGCCTACGAGCAGTACTTC.